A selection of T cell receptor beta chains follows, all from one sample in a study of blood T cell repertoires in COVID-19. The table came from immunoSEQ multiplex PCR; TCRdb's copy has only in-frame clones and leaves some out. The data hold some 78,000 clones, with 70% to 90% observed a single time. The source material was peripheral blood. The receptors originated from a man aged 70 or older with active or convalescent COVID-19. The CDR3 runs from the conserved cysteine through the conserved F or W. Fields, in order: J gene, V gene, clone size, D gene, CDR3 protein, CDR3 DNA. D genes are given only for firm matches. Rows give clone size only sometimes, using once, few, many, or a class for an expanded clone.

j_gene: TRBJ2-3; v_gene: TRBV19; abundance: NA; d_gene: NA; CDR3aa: CASSTLRESDTQYF; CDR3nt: TGTGCCAGTAGTACTCTACGGGAGTCGGATACGCAGTATTTT
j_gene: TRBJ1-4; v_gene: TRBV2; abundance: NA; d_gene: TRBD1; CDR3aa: CASSQGATNEKLFF; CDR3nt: TGTGCCAGCAGCCAGGGGGCAACTAATGAAAAACTGTTTTTT
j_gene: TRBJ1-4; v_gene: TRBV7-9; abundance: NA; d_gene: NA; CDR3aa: CASSEQGPNEKLFF; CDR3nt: TGTGCCAGCAGCGAACAGGGCCCTAATGAAAAACTGTTTTTT
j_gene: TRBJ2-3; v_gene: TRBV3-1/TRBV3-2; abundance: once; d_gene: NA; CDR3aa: CASSPALGPATQYF; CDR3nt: TGTGCCAGCAGCCCGGCCCTTGGGCCGGCTACGCAGTATTTT
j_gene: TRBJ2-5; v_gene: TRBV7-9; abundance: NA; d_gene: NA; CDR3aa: CASSQYTGETQYF; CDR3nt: TGTGCCAGCAGCCAATACACGGGGGAGACCCAGTACTTC
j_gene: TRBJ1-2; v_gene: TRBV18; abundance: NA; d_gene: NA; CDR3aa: CASSTGVNYGYTF; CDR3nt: TGTGCCAGCTCAACAGGAGTTAACTATGGCTACACCTTC
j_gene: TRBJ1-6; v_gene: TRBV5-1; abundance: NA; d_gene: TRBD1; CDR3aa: CASSIYQGANSPLHF; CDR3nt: TGCGCCAGCAGCATTTACCAGGGGGCAAATTCACCCCTCCACTTT
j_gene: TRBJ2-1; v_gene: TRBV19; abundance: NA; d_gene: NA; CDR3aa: CTSGELGNRGYNEQFF; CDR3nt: TGTACCTCGGGGGAGCTAGGGAATAGGGGATACAATGAGCAGTTCTTC
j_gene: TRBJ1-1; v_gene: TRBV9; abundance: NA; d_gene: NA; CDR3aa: CASSPKGGMGEAFF; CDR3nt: TGTGCCAGCAGCCCAAAGGGGGGGATGGGTGAAGCTTTCTTT
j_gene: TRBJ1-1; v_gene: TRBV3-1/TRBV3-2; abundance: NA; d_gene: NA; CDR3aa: CASSQVGGDTEAFF; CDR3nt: TGTGCCAGCAGCCAAGTGGGGGGAGACACTGAAGCTTTCTTT
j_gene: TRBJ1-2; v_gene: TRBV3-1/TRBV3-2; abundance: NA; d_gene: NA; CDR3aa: CASSQDTSPGGYTF; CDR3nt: TGTGCCAGCAGCCAAGATACGAGCCCAGGAGGCTACACCTTC
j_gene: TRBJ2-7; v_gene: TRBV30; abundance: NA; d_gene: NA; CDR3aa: CAWTGNGWSYEQYF; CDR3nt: TGTGCCTGGACCGGGAACGGCTGGTCCTACGAGCAGTACTTC
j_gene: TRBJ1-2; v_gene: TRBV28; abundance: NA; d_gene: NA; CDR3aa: CASRQPGQPWGYTF; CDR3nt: TGTGCCAGCAGACAACCGGGACAACCGTGGGGCTACACCTTC
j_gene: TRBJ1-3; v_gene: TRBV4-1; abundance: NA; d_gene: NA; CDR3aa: CASSPRTGSGNTIYF; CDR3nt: TGCGCCAGCAGCCCCAGAACAGGGTCTGGAAACACCATATATTTT
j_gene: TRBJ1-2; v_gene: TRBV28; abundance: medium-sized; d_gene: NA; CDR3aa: CASSRKGNYGYTF; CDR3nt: TGTGCCAGCAGTCGTAAGGGGAACTATGGCTACACCTTC
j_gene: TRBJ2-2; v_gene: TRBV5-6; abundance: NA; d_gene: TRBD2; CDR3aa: CASSFSGGTNTGELFF; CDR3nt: TGTGCCAGCAGCTTTAGCGGGGGAACTAACACCGGGGAGCTGTTTTTT
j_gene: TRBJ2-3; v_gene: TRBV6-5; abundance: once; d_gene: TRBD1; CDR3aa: CASRQGYTQYF; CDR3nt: TGTGCCAGCAGACAGGGGTATACGCAGTATTTT
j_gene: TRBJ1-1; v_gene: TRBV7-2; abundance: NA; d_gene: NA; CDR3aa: CASSPRAGRWNTEAFF; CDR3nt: TGTGCCAGCAGCCCTAGAGCGGGCCGTTGGAACACTGAAGCTTTCTTT
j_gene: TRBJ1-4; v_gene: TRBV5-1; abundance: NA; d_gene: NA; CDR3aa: CASSLFGVRGDEKLFF; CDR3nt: TGCGCCAGCAGCTTGTTTGGGGTTCGGGGGGATGAAAAACTGTTTTTT
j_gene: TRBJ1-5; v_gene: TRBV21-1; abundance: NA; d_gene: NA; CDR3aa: CASSTYRGSNQPQHF; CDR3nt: TGTGCCAGCAGCACTTACAGGGGATCAAATCAGCCCCAGCATTTT
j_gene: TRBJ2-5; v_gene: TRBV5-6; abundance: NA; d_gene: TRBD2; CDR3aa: CASSLDWGGQETQYF; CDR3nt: TGTGCCAGCAGCTTGGACTGGGGGGGTCAAGAGACCCAGTACTTC
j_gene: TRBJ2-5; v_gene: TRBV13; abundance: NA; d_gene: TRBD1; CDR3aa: CASSPRQGQETQYF; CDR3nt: TGTGCCAGCAGCCCCAGACAGGGCCAAGAGACCCAGTACTTC
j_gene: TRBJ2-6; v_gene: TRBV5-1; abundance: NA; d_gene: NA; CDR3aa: CASSSLGAGPSSGANVLTF; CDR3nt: TGCGCCAGCAGCTCTCTAGGGGCAGGGCCTAGCTCTGGGGCCAACGTCCTGACTTTC
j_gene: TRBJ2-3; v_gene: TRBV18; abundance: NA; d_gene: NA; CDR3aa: CASSPLPTGDTQYF; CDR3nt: TGTGCCAGCTCACCACTTCCGACTGGAGATACGCAGTATTTT
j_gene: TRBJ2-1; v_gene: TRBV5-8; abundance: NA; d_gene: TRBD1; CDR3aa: CASIQRTGVNEQFF; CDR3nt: TGTGCCAGCATCCAGCGGACAGGGGTCAATGAGCAGTTCTTC
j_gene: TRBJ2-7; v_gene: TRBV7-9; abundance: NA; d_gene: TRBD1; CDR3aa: CASSGQVPYEQYF; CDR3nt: TGTGCCAGCTCCGGACAGGTCCCATACGAGCAGTACTTC
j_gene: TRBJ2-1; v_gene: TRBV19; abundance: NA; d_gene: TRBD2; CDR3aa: CASSIMGLAGTKGEQFF; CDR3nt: TGTGCCAGTAGTATCATGGGACTAGCGGGTACCAAGGGTGAGCAGTTCTTC
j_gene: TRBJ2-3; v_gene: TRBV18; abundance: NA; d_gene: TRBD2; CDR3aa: CASSPPKRGPPRDTQYF; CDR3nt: TGTGCCAGCTCACCACCGAAGCGGGGGCCCCCTCGGGATACGCAGTATTTT
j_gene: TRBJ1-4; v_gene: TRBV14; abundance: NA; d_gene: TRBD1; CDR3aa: CASSQRGRDEKLFF; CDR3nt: TGTGCCAGCAGTCAAAGGGGGCGGGATGAAAAACTGTTTTTT
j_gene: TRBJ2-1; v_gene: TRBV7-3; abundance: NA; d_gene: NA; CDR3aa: CASSLGGTPEYNEQFF; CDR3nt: TGTGCCAGCAGCTTAGGCGGGACCCCCGAGTACAATGAGCAGTTCTTC
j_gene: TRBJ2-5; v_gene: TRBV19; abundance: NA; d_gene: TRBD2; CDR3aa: CASSIGPGGFGETQYF; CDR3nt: TGTGCCAGTAGTATAGGGCCGGGGGGGTTCGGAGAGACCCAGTACTTC
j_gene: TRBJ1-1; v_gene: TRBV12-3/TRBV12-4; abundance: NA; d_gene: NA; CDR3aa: CASRVGELRAFF; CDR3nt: TGTGCCAGCAGGGTGGGAGAATTGAGGGCTTTCTTT
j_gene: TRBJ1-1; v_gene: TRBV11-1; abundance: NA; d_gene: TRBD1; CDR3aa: CASSPGQGIEAFF; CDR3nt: TGTGCCAGCAGCCCCGGACAGGGGATTGAAGCTTTCTTT
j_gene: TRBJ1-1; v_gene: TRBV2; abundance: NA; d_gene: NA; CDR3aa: CASSAGGAGGAFF; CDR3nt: TGTGCCAGCAGTGCTGGTGGAGCGGGGGGTGCTTTCTTT
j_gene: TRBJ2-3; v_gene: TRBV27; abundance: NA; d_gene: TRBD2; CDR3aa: CASSLSLVGRLAGGRADTQYF; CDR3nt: TGTGCCAGCAGTTTATCCTTAGTGGGGAGGTTAGCGGGGGGCCGCGCAGATACGCAGTATTTT
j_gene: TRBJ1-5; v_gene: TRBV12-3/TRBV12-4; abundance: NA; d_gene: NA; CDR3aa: CASSNPGSLTQHF; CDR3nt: TGTGCCAGCAGTAACCCCGGGTCCCTGACCCAGCATTTT
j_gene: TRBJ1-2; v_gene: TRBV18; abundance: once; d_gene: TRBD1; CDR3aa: CASSPQRRGQTSNYGYTF; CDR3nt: TGTGCCAGCTCACCACAGCGGAGGGGGCAGACGAGTAACTATGGCTACACCTTC
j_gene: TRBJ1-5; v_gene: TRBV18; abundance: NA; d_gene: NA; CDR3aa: CASSPSGNQPQHF; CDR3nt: TGTGCCAGCTCACCATCAGGGAATCAGCCCCAGCATTTT
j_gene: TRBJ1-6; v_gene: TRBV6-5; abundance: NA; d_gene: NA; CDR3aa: CASTEDFYNSPLHF; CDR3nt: TGTGCCAGCACAGAGGACTTCTATAATTCACCCCTCCACTTT
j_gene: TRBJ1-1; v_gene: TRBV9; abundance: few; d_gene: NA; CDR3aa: CASSPVTEAFF; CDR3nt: TGTGCCAGCAGCCCCGTGACTGAAGCTTTCTTT
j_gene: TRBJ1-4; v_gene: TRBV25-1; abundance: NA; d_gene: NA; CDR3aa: CASSEVDSIGRTNEKLFF; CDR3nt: TGTGCCAGCAGTGAAGTAGACAGCATCGGGCGAACTAATGAAAAACTGTTTTTT
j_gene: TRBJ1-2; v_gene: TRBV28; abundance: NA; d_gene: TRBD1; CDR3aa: CASSLMGQGINYGYTF; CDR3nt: TGTGCCAGCAGTTTAATGGGACAGGGGATTAACTATGGCTACACCTTC
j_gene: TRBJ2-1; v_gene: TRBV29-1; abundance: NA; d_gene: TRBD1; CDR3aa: CSVDTGAWVNGEQFF; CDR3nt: TGCAGCGTTGACACAGGGGCCTGGGTCAATGGTGAGCAGTTCTTC
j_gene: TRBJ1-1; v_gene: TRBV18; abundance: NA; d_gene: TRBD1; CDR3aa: CASSPGTGDTEAFF; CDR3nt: TGTGCCAGCTCACCCGGGACAGGGGACACTGAAGCTTTCTTT
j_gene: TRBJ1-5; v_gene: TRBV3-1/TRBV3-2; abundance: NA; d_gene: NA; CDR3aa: CASSHGGDNQPQHF; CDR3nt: TGTGCCAGCAGCCACGGGGGGGACAATCAGCCCCAGCATTTT
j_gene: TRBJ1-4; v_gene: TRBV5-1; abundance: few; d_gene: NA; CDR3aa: CASTPGHTNEKLFF; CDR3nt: TGCGCCAGCACTCCGGGACATACTAATGAAAAACTGTTTTTT
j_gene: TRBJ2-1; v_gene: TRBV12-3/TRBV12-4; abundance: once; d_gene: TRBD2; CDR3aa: CASILRLANEQFF; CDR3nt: TGTGCCAGCATCTTAAGACTAGCGAATGAGCAGTTCTTC
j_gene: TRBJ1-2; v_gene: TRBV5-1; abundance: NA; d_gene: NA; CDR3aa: CASSLARNYGYTF; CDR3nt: TGCGCCAGCAGCTTGGCCCGGAACTATGGCTACACCTTC
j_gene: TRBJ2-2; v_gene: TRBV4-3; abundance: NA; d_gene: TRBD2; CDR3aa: CASSQEGQASGNGELFF; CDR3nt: TGCGCCAGCAGCCAAGAGGGTCAGGCTAGCGGTAACGGGGAGCTGTTTTTT
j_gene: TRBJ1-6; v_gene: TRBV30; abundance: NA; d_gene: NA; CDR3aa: CAWSGDSSPLHF; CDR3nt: TGTGCCTGGAGTGGTGATAGTTCACCCCTCCACTTT
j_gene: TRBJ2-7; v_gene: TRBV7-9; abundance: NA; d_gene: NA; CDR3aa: CASSLMGRGPYEQYF; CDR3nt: TGTGCCAGCAGCTTAATGGGCCGAGGGCCCTACGAGCAGTACTTC
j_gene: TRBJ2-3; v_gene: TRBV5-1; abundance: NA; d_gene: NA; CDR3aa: CASTSGLGGKIDTQYF; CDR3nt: TGCGCCAGCACTTCCGGACTGGGAGGAAAAATAGATACGCAGTATTTT
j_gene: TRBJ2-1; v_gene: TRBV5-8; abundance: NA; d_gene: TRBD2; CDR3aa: CASSLAGLVYNEQFF; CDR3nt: TGTGCCAGCAGCTTGGCCGGACTAGTCTACAATGAGCAGTTCTTC
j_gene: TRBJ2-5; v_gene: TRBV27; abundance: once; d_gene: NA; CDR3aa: CASSPVDSQETQYF; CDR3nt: TGTGCCAGCAGTCCCGTAGACAGTCAAGAGACCCAGTACTTC